Presented here are 8 T cell receptor beta chains from one specimen sequenced in a study of response to subunit inactivated influenza vaccine. TCRdb used MiXCR to reprocess the RT-PCR reads, holding one entry per CDR3 protein. The sample holds about 310,000 distinct CDR3 sequences, approximately 21% seen once. This material consisted of PBMCs from blood, taken less than 22 months after vaccination. The origin of the receptors is a man aged 50 to 69 who received an inactivated influenza vaccine.

This clonotype was counted only a few times. The chain combines TRBV12-3 or TRBV12-4 with TRBJ2-5, with TRBD2 as a possible D gene (5 bases). Trimming shortened V by 7 bases and J by 1 base, and 13 bases separated the two germline ends. The CDR3 runs 14 residues. This CDR3 reads CASKRTEGQETQYF. CDR3 in DNA: TGTGCCAGCAAAAGGACCGAGGGCCAAGAGACCCAGTACTTC.

This clonotype was picked up many times. This sequence joins TRBV5-1 and TRBJ2-3; 7 bases are a match to TRBD1. This CDR3 region has 15 residues. The J segment lost 2 bases and the V segment lost 4 bases, leaving 7 bases of the junction unmatched. The germline V gene has CDR1 SGHRS and CDR2 YFSETQ. Here the CDR3 reads CASSVQGFFTDTQYF. CDR3 nucleotide sequence: TGCGCCAGCAGCGTACAGGGGTTCTTCACAGATACGCAGTATTTT.

The gene calls are TRBV19 and TRBJ1-1; tentative D call: TRBD1 (6 bases). Trimming shortened V by 7 bases and J by 0 bases, and 15 bases separated the two germline ends. Germline-derived CDR1 and CDR2 are LNHDA and SQIVND (reference sequence). The CDR3 is 15 residues long. The CDR3 loop reads CASTSGTLMNTEAFF. The CDR3 nucleotides read TGTGCCAGTACCTCTGGGACACTTATGAACACTGAAGCTTTCTTT.

The CDR3, as DNA: TGTGCCAGCAGCTTCCGGACTAGCGGGAGCTCCTACGAGCAGTACTTC. This translates into CASSFRTSGSSYEQYF. V usage is TRBV7-9 and J usage is TRBJ2-7, with 13 bases lining up with TRBD2. The V segment lost 3 bases and the J segment 0 bases; nucleotides outside the gene matches: 2. There are 16 residues in the CDR3. Germline V lookup: CDR1 SEHNR, CDR2 FQNEAQ (reference sequence). Looking up the rest from reference TRBV7-9 and TRBJ2-7 gives the full variable domain: DTGVSQNPRHKITKRGQNVTFRCDPISEHNRLYWYRQTLGQGPEFLTYFQNEAQLEKSRLLSDRFSAERPKGSFSTLEIQRTEQGDSAMYLCASSFRTSGSSYEQYFGPGTRLTVT.

The rearrangement uses TRBV6-1 and TRBJ1-1; no clear D. Germline V lookup: CDR1 MNHNS, CDR2 SASEGT. CDR3 length: 13 residues. Deletions cut 7 bases from V and 0 bases from J, with 9 bases between. The CDR3 reads CASKEFMNTEAFF. CDR3 bases: TGTGCCAGCAAGGAGTTCATGAACACTGAAGCTTTCTTT.

This clonotype was seen once. The chain is built from TRBV4-2 and TRBJ2-7; 10 nucleotides match TRBD2. Germline V gene data show CDR1 as LGHNA and CDR2 as YNFKEQ. This CDR3 comprises 16 residues. The trim removed 1 base at V and 3 bases at J, leaving 6 bases unmatched. The CDR3 DNA sequence: TGTGCCAGCAGCCAAGGCCGGGGGACTAGCGACTACGAGCAGTACTTC. This gives the protein CASSQGRGTSDYEQYF.

The genes are TRBV4-3 and TRBJ1-6; tentative D call: TRBD1 (6 bases). This CDR3 contains 14 residues. V lost 3 bases, J lost 5 bases, and 8 bases lay in between. Germline lookup yields CDR1 LGHNA and CDR2 YSLEER. CDR3 nucleotide sequence: TGCGCCAGCAGCCAGGGACATCATAATTCACCCCTCCACTTT. The encoded protein is CASSQGHHNSPLHF.

The rearrangement uses TRBV28 and TRBJ2-3; D remains ambiguous. Germline CDR1 and CDR2: MDHEN and SYDVKM. This CDR3 has 14 amino acids. V was shortened by 5 bases and J by 0 bases, with 9 bases between the two germline ends. The CDR3 reads CASSLLSSTDTQYF. CDR3 bases: TGTGCCAGCAGTCTCCTTAGTAGCACAGATACGCAGTATTTT. Drawing the rest from reference TRBV28 and TRBJ2-3, the complete variable domain is DVKVTQSSRYLVKRTGEKVFLECVQDMDHENMFWYRQDPGLGLRLIYFSYDVKMKEKGDIPEGYSVSREKKERFSLILESASTNQTSMYLCASSLLSSTDTQYFGPGTRLTVL.